Below, 15 T cell receptor beta chains from the same sample are listed, as sequenced in a study of control samples from healthy donors and cancer patients. Assay used: immunoSEQ multiplex PCR; TCRdb lists only in-frame clones, some missing. The sample holds roughly 59,000 clones, approximately 92% seen once. Sample: PBMCs. All receptors come from a man aged 35-49 years with colorectal cancer.

This chain connects TRBV7-2 to TRBJ1-6; D uncertain. The ends were cut back, 6 bases at V and 10 bases at J, with 16 bases in the middle. From germline, CDR1 is SGHTA and CDR2 FQGNSA. There are 14 residues in the CDR3. This CDR3 is CASSHGLPSSPLHF. The CDR3 bases are TGTGCCAGCAGTCACGGACTGCCGAGCTCACCCCTCCACTTT.

The chain joins TRBV11-2 to TRBJ1-6; 11 bases are a match to TRBD1. The CDR3 extends over 17 amino acids. CDR1 is SGHAT, CDR2 FQNNGV, per germline. With 4 bases clipped from V and 11 bases from J, the junction kept 13 bases outside the gene matches. The CDR3 loop reads CASSSLGGTGGSPPLHF. The CDR3 nucleotides read TGTGCCAGCAGCTCGCTTGGGGGGACAGGGGGTTCTCCACCCCTCCACTTT.

The rearrangement uses TRBV19 and TRBJ2-6; possible D gene TRBD1, 6 bases. The V and J ends lost 3 bases and 4 bases respectively, with 10 bases between them. This CDR3 spans 15 amino acids. Germline-derived CDR1 and CDR2 are LNHDA and SQIVND (reference sequence). This chain's CDR3 is CASSIGTSGANVLTF. CDR3 nucleotides: TGTGCCAGTAGTATCGGGACATCCGGGGCCAACGTCCTGACTTTC.

This clone was found once. The V and J genes are TRBV19 and TRBJ2-1, with D perhaps TRBD1 (5 bases). This CDR3 region has 16 residues. The V gene lost 6 bases and the J gene lost 0 bases, with 15 bases spanning the gap. CDR1 LNHDA and CDR2 SQIVND come from the germline V gene (reference sequence). The CDR3 protein is CASRPGHHLSYNEQFF. DNA for the CDR3: TGTGCCAGTAGGCCAGGACACCACCTCTCCTACAATGAGCAGTTCTTC.

The gene calls are TRBV30 and TRBJ1-6, with 7 bases matching TRBD1. Germline-derived CDR1 and CDR2 are GTSNPN and SVGIG (reference sequence). With V trimmed by 5 bases and J by 11 bases, 15 bases remained unmatched. This CDR3 has 15 residues. In nucleotides, the CDR3 is TGTGCCTGGGCCCTCTTGACAGGGCGGTGGGCACCCCTCCACTTT. Translated: CAWALLTGRWAPLHF.

This sequence joins TRBV7-2 and TRBJ1-3; D is unclear. The CDR3 has 14 residues. V lost 7 bases and J 4 bases, leaving 14 bases between the germline ends. CDR1 is SGHTA and CDR2 is FQGNSA in the germline V gene. For the CDR3, the DNA is TGTGCCAGCAACTGGGCGGGTGGCGGAAACACCATATATTTT. Its translation is CASNWAGGGNTIYF. The variable domain in full, with the rest retrieved from reference TRBV7-2 and TRBJ1-3, is GAGVSQSPSNKVTEKGKDVELRCDPISGHTALYWYRQSLGQGLEFLIYFQGNSAPDKSGLPSDRFSAERTGGSVSTLTIQRTQQEDSAVYLCASNWAGGGNTIYFGEGSWLTVV.

V gene TRBV27 combines with J gene TRBJ1-2; TRBD1 aligns across 8 bases. The junction had 4 bases not matched to a gene; V was cut back by 5 bases and J by 2 bases. Germline V gives CDR1 MNHEY, CDR2 SMNVEV (reference sequence). There are 14 residues in the CDR3. The CDR3 is CASSQDRVNYGYTF. CDR3 nucleotides: TGTGCCAGCAGTCAGGACAGGGTGAACTATGGCTACACCTTC.

This chain joins TRBV6-5 and TRBJ2-7; no clear D gene. This CDR3 is 16 amino acids long. Germline-derived CDR1 and CDR2 are MNHEY and SVGAGI. Trimming cost V 0 bases and J 2 bases, with 14 bases left between them. CDR3 region: CASSYSKGLVTYEQYF. The CDR3 DNA reads TGTGCCAGCAGTTACTCGAAAGGGCTTGTGACCTACGAGCAGTACTTC.

The V call is TRBV6-6, the J call TRBJ1-1, with TRBD1 as a possible D gene (6 bases). This CDR3 contains 16 residues. Trimming took off 0 bases at V and 4 bases at J, with 15 bases between the two ends. The germline V gene encodes CDR1 MNHNY and CDR2 SVGAGI (reference sequence). Here the CDR3 DNA reads TGTGCCAGCAGTTACTCAGGGGGGGGATTAGGCACTGAAGCTTTCTTT. Translation: CASSYSGGGLGTEAFF.

This rearrangement joins TRBV5-1 to TRBJ1-1, with 7 bases identical to TRBD1. The CDR3 contains 14 residues. Trimming took 1 base from V and 0 from J; bases not matched to a gene: 0. The germline CDR1 and CDR2 sequences are SGHRS and YFSETQ. The CDR3 is CASSLTGVNTEAFF. CDR3 sequence (DNA): TGCGCCAGCAGCTTGACAGGGGTGAACACTGAAGCTTTCTTT.

The chain is built from TRBV5-3 and TRBJ2-5; 12 nucleotides align to TRBD2. TRBV5-3 is annotated as an ORF whose role is uncertain. The CDR3 runs to 20 residues. J gave up 1 base and V 4 bases, and 17 bases lay outside the gene matches. The CDR3 nucleotides are TGTGCCAGAAGCCTACAGTCCCGACTAGCGGGGGACCCTCCCCAAGAGACCCAGTACTTC. Translating gives CARSLQSRLAGDPPQETQYF.

The chain links TRBV5-4 to TRBJ1-2, with D perhaps matching TRBD1 (6 bases). The length of the CDR3 is 13 residues. The V end lost 1 base, the J end lost 6 bases, and 10 bases lay between the germline ends. Germline loops: CDR1 SGHNT, CDR2 YYREEE (reference sequence). In DNA form, the CDR3 reads TGTGCCAGCAGCTTGTGGGGGGCCCATGGCTACACCTTC. Translating it yields CASSLWGAHGYTF.

The chain carries TRBV20-1 and TRBJ1-1; D is unclear. Per the germline V gene, CDR1 is DFQATT and CDR2 is SNEGSKA (reference sequence). This CDR3 spans 15 amino acids. V was cut by 3 bases and J by 5 bases, with 19 bases left in between. CDR3 sequence reads: CSASIPGRVVTEAFF. In DNA, the CDR3 is TGCAGTGCTAGTATTCCAGGTCGTGTAGTGACTGAAGCTTTCTTT.

The chain recombines TRBV3-1 (or the pseudogene TRBV3-2) with TRBJ2-7, with D unresolved. The V gene's germline CDR1 is LGHDT and CDR2 YNNKEL (reference sequence). Trimming pared 0 bases from V and 4 bases from J, leaving 4 bases between. The CDR3 is made up of 12 amino acids. The CDR3, as DNA: TGTGCCAGCAGCCAAGAATGGTACGAGCAGTACTTC. The encoded protein is CASSQEWYEQYF.

The genes are TRBV27 and TRBJ1-6; D is unresolved. CDR3 length equals 14 residues. The germline V and J ends were trimmed by 3 bases and 5 bases, with 8 bases remaining between them. The V gene's germline CDR1 is MNHEY and CDR2 SMNVEV (reference sequence). The CDR3 DNA reads as TGTGCCAGCAGTTTGGGCACGGATAATTCACCCCTCCACTTT. It specifies CASSLGTDNSPLHF.